Below, 27 T cell receptor beta chains from the same sample are listed, as sequenced in a study of neurological immune-mediated disorders. TCRdb processed the 5' RACE reads anew with MiXCR; each CDR3 protein has one entry. This table holds around 41,000 distinct CDR3 sequences, about 14% found once. Sequencing input: CD4+ T cells from blood. The receptors here all came from an older woman with HTLV-1-associated myelopathy (HAM/TSP).

At least ten counts were recorded for this clonotype. The chain combines TRBV6-5 with TRBJ2-7; TRBD2 agrees at 13 bases. Germline CDR1 MNHEY, CDR2 SVGAGI. V shed 4 bases and J 3 bases; nucleotides not matched to a gene: 12. CDR3 length: 18 amino acids. The CDR3, as DNA: TGTGCCAGCAGTTTGAGACTAGCGGGGGGACGACCCTACTACGAGCAGTACTTC. Protein product: CASSLRLAGGRPYYEQYF.

In its sample, this clonotype was seen many times. This chain links TRBV20-1 with TRBJ2-3, with D perhaps TRBD1 (6 bases). V was shortened by 6 bases and J by 2 bases, with 12 bases between the two germline ends. The CDR3 consists of 13 residues. Germline CDR1 reads DFQATT; CDR2 reads SNEGSKA (reference sequence). CDR3 region: CSAQQGFTDTQYF. In DNA, the CDR3 is TGCAGTGCCCAACAGGGTTTCACAGATACGCAGTATTTT.

This clonotype came up many times. The V and J genes are TRBV5-1 and TRBJ2-1; 13 nucleotides match TRBD2. J lost 7 bases, V lost 3 bases, and 1 base had no gene match. The CDR3 is made up of 14 amino acids. Germline CDR1 is SGHRS and CDR2 is YFSETQ. The CDR3 coding sequence is TGCGCCAGCAGCTGGGGACTAGCGGGGAATGAGCAGTTCTTC. It is translated as CASSWGLAGNEQFF. The full variable domain, in which reference TRBV5-1 and TRBJ2-1 provide the parts outside the CDR3, is KAGVTQTPRYLIKTRGQQVTLSCSPISGHRSVSWYQQTPGQGLQFLFEYFSETQRNKGNFPGRFSGRQFSNSRSEMNVSTLELGDSALYLCASSWGLAGNEQFFGPGTRLTVL.

This clonotype was counted ten times or more. V gene TRBV20-1 combines with J gene TRBJ1-5; the D is unclear. The germline V and J ends were trimmed by 3 bases and 0 bases, with 12 bases remaining between them. From germline, CDR1 is DFQATT and CDR2 SNEGSKA (reference sequence). This CDR3 spans 15 amino acids. Here the CDR3 DNA reads TGCAGTGCTAGTGGGCCAATGTTTAGCAATCAGCCCCAGCATTTT. Protein sequence: CSASGPMFSNQPQHF.

This clonotype was counted many times. The rearrangement uses TRBV5-1 and TRBJ2-5, with 9 nucleotides matching TRBD2. The CDR3 runs to 13 residues. The V segment lost 5 bases and the J segment 4 bases; nucleotides outside the gene matches: 3. The V gene's germline CDR1 is SGHRS and CDR2 YFSETQ. This CDR3 is CASRVAGAETQYF. CDR3 bases: TGCGCCAGCAGAGTAGCGGGGGCAGAGACCCAGTACTTC.

This clonotype was seen ten or more times. The chain carries TRBV5-6 and TRBJ2-2, with D perhaps matching TRBD2 (6 bases). This CDR3 spans 14 amino acids. V lost 4 bases and J 1 base, leaving 8 bases between the germline ends. Germline V lookup: CDR1 SGHDT, CDR2 YYEEEE. The CDR3 nucleotides read TGTGCCAGCAGCGGGGACTGGAACACCGGGGAGCTGTTTTTT. It encodes CASSGDWNTGELFF.

The genes are TRBV7-2 and TRBJ2-7; 8 nucleotides line up with TRBD2. This CDR3 is 17 amino acids long. From germline, CDR1 is SGHTA and CDR2 FQGNSA. The J segment lost 2 bases and the V segment lost 2 bases, leaving 11 bases of the junction unmatched. In DNA form, the CDR3 reads TGTGCCAGCAGCTTAAAGAGGTTGCGGGGGGCCCCCTACGAGCAGTACTTC. Its protein is CASSLKRLRGAPYEQYF.

There are many counts of this clonotype. This CDR3 reads CASSDLEERNYGYTF. The CDR3 nucleotides are TGCGCCAGCAGCGATTTGGAGGAACGGAACTATGGCTACACCTTC. The chain links TRBV5-1 to TRBJ1-2; no definite D call. V lost 4 bases to trimming and J lost 2 bases, with 15 bases between them. The CDR3 spans 15 residues. Germline V gene data show CDR1 as SGHRS and CDR2 as YFSETQ.

This clonotype was observed many times. As DNA, the CDR3 is TGTGCCAGCAGTGACAGGGGACGGGGTTCACCCCTCCACTTT. Translated: CASSDRGRGSPLHF. V and J are TRBV6-1 and TRBJ1-6; possible D gene TRBD1, 6 bases. From germline, CDR1 is MNHNS and CDR2 SASEGT. This CDR3 contains 14 residues. V lost 3 bases, J lost 9 bases, and 12 bases lay in between.

Many counts were recorded for this clonotype. This rearrangement joins TRBV5-5 to TRBJ2-2; D gene unclear. Germline V gene data show CDR1 as SGHKS and CDR2 as YYEKEE (reference sequence). Trimming removed 2 bases at V and 3 bases at J, with 8 bases between. The CDR3 length is 14 residues. The CDR3 loop reads CASSFNGHTGELFF. The CDR3 coding sequence is TGTGCCAGCAGCTTTAACGGCCACACCGGGGAGCTGTTTTTT.

The chain recombines TRBV29-1 with TRBJ2-1; D remains unclear. Germline V gene lookup returns CDR1 SQVTM and CDR2 ANQGSEA. The CDR3 spans 13 residues. Trimming shortened V by 1 base and J by 6 bases, and 10 bases separated the two germline ends. The CDR3 is CSVEGVVVNEQFF. The CDR3 region has the DNA TGCAGCGTTGAAGGAGTTGTGGTCAATGAGCAGTTCTTC.

The chain joins TRBV30 to TRBJ1-2; tentatively, D is TRBD1 (5 bases). The germline V gene encodes CDR1 GTSNPN and CDR2 SVGIG (reference sequence). Deletions cut 2 bases from V and 6 bases from J, with 10 bases between. The CDR3 has 12 residues. CDR3 bases: TGTGCCTGGAGTAAAGGGGAACATGGCTACACCTTC. Protein sequence: CAWSKGEHGYTF. Based on the CDR3 plus reference TRBV30 and TRBJ1-2, the full variable domain is SQTIHQWPATLVQPVGSPLSLECTVEGTSNPNLYWYRQAAGRGLQLLFYSVGIGQISSEVPQNLSASRPQDRQFILSSKKLLLSDSGFYLCAWSKGEHGYTFGSGTRLTVV.

The V and J genes are TRBV5-6 and TRBJ2-7, with TRBD1 matching over 11 bases. The J call may be in error: the DNA end matches TRBJ2-1 better. Per germline, CDR1 SGHDT and CDR2 YYEEEE. The CDR3 has 15 residues. The CDR3 reads CASSLAGQGVNEQFF. In DNA, the CDR3 is TGTGCCAGCAGCTTGGCGGGACAGGGGGTGAATGAGCAGTTCTTC.

Ten or more counts support this clonotype. As DNA, the CDR3 is TGCGCCAGCAGCAAAGGACAGGGGGCGAGCACTGAAGCTTTCTTT. Translated, it gives CASSKGQGASTEAFF. The chain couples TRBV4-1 to TRBJ1-1, with 11 positions matching TRBD1. In germline, CDR1 is MGHRA, CDR2 YSYEKL. The CDR3 is 15 amino acids. Unmatched junction bases numbered 6, after V lost 5 bases and J lost 4 bases.

This clonotype was picked up many times. The rearrangement uses TRBV5-1 and TRBJ2-7; D is uncertain. The germline gives CDR1 SGHRS, CDR2 YFSETQ. CDR3 length: 14 residues. Trimming removed 0 bases at V and 1 base at J, with 8 bases between. The CDR3 bases are TGCGCCAGCAGCTTGGGTCCAACGTCCTACGAGCAGTACTTC. Translation: CASSLGPTSYEQYF.

The rearrangement links TRBV5-6 to TRBJ1-2, with 9 bases lining up with TRBD1. Per germline, CDR1 SGHDT and CDR2 YYEEEE. V shed 5 bases and J 8 bases; nucleotides not matched to a gene: 7. The length of the CDR3 is 13 residues. This CDR3 is CASSRDRACGYTF. The CDR3 coding sequence is TGTGCCAGCAGTCGGGACAGGGCGTGCGGCTACACCTTC.

Ten or more counts support this clonotype. The V gene is TRBV7-9, the J gene TRBJ1-2, with unresolved D. This CDR3 region has 14 residues. Germline CDR1 and CDR2: SEHNR and FQNEAQ (reference sequence). V lost 2 bases and J 5 bases, leaving 12 bases between the germline ends. This chain's CDR3 is CASSLLSSSYGYTF. The CDR3 DNA reads as TGTGCCAGCAGCTTATTGTCCAGTTCATATGGCTACACCTTC.

This clonotype showed up many times. The chain carries TRBV20-1 and TRBJ2-1; D is unclear. CDR3 length: 13 amino acids. V dropped 3 bases and J dropped 6 bases, with 12 bases sitting between them. From germline, CDR1 is DFQATT and CDR2 SNEGSKA (reference sequence). This CDR3 is CSARRPAPNEQFF. The CDR3 DNA is TGCAGTGCTAGGCGGCCAGCCCCCAATGAGCAGTTCTTC.

V and J are TRBV2 and TRBJ2-7; tentatively, D is TRBD1 or TRBD2 (5 bases each). Germline CDR1 is SNHLY and CDR2 is FYNNEI. The V and J ends lost 6 bases and 2 bases respectively, with 14 bases between them. The CDR3 has 14 residues. CDR3 amino acids: CASSPEGQTYEQYF. The CDR3 DNA reads TGTGCCAGCAGCCCCGAGGGGCAGACCTACGAGCAGTACTTC.

Many counts were recorded for this clonotype. The V gene is TRBV25-1, the J gene TRBJ1-1; TRBD1 is a possible D gene (6 bases). Trimming shortened V by 11 bases and J by 7 bases, and 20 bases separated the two germline ends. CDR3 length equals 13 residues. Germline V lookup: CDR1 MGHDK, CDR2 SYGVNS. DNA for the CDR3: TGTGCCTCTAGGGGGACACGGGCACTTGAAGCTTTCTTT. This sequence encodes CASRGTRALEAFF.

This clonotype was picked up many times. The V call is TRBV29-1, the J call TRBJ2-1; D is uncertain. CDR3 size: 14 residues. Trimming stripped 7 bases from V and 0 bases from J, with 13 bases between. Germline-derived CDR1 and CDR2 are SQVTM and ANQGSEA. The CDR3 here is CSAEERDSYNEQFF. DNA for the CDR3: TGCAGCGCGGAAGAGCGCGACTCCTACAATGAGCAGTTCTTC.

This clonotype was seen at least ten times. In DNA form, the CDR3 reads TGCGCCAGCAGCCTCACGGGAGCCCCCTACAATGAGCAGTTCTTC. Protein sequence: CASSLTGAPYNEQFF. This chain connects TRBV5-1 to TRBJ2-1, with D perhaps TRBD2 (6 bases). The length of the CDR3 is 15 residues. Germline V gives CDR1 SGHRS, CDR2 YFSETQ. V gave up 4 bases and J gave up 2 bases, with 13 bases separating them.

This clonotype was seen many times. The CDR3 reads CSARDRTSGRASRDTQYF. CDR3 sequence (DNA): TGCAGTGCTAGAGACCGGACTAGCGGCCGCGCTTCGAGGGATACGCAGTATTTT. The genes are TRBV20-1 and TRBJ2-3, with 10 bases fitting TRBD2. The germline V gene has CDR1 DFQATT and CDR2 SNEGSKA (reference sequence). The CDR3 is 18 amino acids. The trim removed 0 bases at V and 6 bases at J, leaving 15 bases unmatched.

This clonotype was observed at least ten times. J is TRBJ1-4 and V is TRBV5-1; TRBD1 matches at 9 bases. From germline, CDR1 is SGHRS and CDR2 YFSETQ. CDR3 length equals 15 residues. Germline trimming cut 3 bases from V and 5 bases from J; bases unmatched to any gene: 5. CDR3 bases: TGCGCCAGCAGCTGGACAGGGGACCGCAATGAAAAACTGTTTTTT. Its translation: CASSWTGDRNEKLFF.

This clonotype was seen at least ten times. V is TRBV6-1 and J is TRBJ2-7, with D perhaps given as TRBD1 or TRBD2 (5 bases each). The CDR3 sequence is 13 residues long. V lost 7 bases, J lost 9 bases, and 19 bases lay in between. From germline, CDR1 is MNHNS and CDR2 SASEGT. The CDR3 protein is CASNTGRNSRQYF. CDR3 sequence (DNA): TGTGCCAGCAACACGGGGCGAAACTCCAGGCAGTACTTC.

The chain couples TRBV3-1 to TRBJ1-2, with TRBD1 matching over 7 bases. Germline trimming cut 7 bases from V and 6 bases from J; bases unmatched to any gene: 20. Per germline, CDR1 LGHDT and CDR2 YNNKEL (reference sequence). The CDR3 is made up of 17 amino acids. For the CDR3, the DNA is TGTGCCAGCACCCACACCCTCCACAGGGGAGGGAAAAATGGCTACACCTTC. Protein sequence: CASTHTLHRGGKNGYTF.

The genes are TRBV5-1 and TRBJ2-7; D is perhaps TRBD1 (6 bases). CDR3 length: 18 amino acids. The germline V gene has CDR1 SGHRS and CDR2 YFSETQ. V was pared by 5 bases and J by 0 bases, with 24 bases between. The CDR3 spells CASSHILGQPDGSYEQYF. In nucleotides, the CDR3 is TGCGCCAGCAGTCATATACTTGGACAGCCTGACGGCTCCTACGAGCAGTACTTC.